Below, 27 T cell receptor beta chains from the same sample are listed, as sequenced in a study of blood T cell repertoires in COVID-19. Method: immunoSEQ multiplex PCR; TCRdb's copy keeps in-frame clones and lacks some. This table has roughly 280,000 clones, about 85% appearing once. Sample: peripheral blood. The receptor set was obtained from a man aged 55 to 70 with acute or convalescent COVID-19.

The V gene is TRBV5-1, the J gene TRBJ2-7, with D perhaps TRBD2 (6 bases). Germline CDR1 reads SGHRS; CDR2 reads YFSETQ. The germline V and J ends were trimmed by 4 bases and 5 bases, with 31 bases remaining between them. The length of the CDR3 is 19 residues. CDR3 in amino acids: CASSPQTPRTGTLLDEQYF. The CDR3 bases are TGCGCCAGCAGCCCCCAAACGCCTAGGACGGGGACTTTACTGGACGAGCAGTACTTC. Full variable domain (missing parts from reference TRBV5-1 and TRBJ2-7): KAGVTQTPRYLIKTRGQQVTLSCSPISGHRSVSWYQQTPGQGLQFLFEYFSETQRNKGNFPGRFSGRQFSNSRSEMNVSTLELGDSALYLCASSPQTPRTGTLLDEQYFGPGTRLTVT.

The J gene is TRBJ2-7, the V gene TRBV2, with 9 bases that match TRBD1. The CDR3 consists of 15 residues. Per the germline V gene, CDR1 is SNHLY and CDR2 is FYNNEI. V gave up 8 bases and J gave up 6 bases; unmatched junction bases: 14. The CDR3 protein is CASVELGTGFSEQYF. The CDR3 DNA follows: TGTGCCAGCGTAGAACTCGGGACAGGGTTTAGCGAGCAGTACTTC.

The J gene is TRBJ1-2, the V gene TRBV19; D not resolved. Trimming removed 1 base at V and 0 bases at J, with 6 bases between. Germline V gives CDR1 LNHDA, CDR2 SQIVND (reference sequence). The CDR3 consists of 14 residues. The CDR3 region has the DNA TGTGCCAGTAGTATAGTCGGGGCTAACTATGGCTACACCTTC. Its translation: CASSIVGANYGYTF.

A word on this clone: One end of the junction is discordant with germline, which a read error may explain. This chain uses TRBV12-3 or TRBV12-4 with TRBJ1-1, with 7 bases matching TRBD1. The CDR3 length is 11 residues. This CDR3 is CTQGGNTEAFF. CDR3 coding DNA: TGCACCCAGGGGGGGAACACTGAAGCTTTCTTT.

The chain has TRBV7-2 and TRBJ1-5; D perhaps matches TRBD1 (6 bases). The germline V and J ends were trimmed by 1 base and 7 bases, with 14 bases remaining between them. The length of the CDR3 is 15 residues. Germline CDR1 SGHTA, CDR2 FQGNSA. CDR3 bases: TGTGCCAGCAGCTTAGTGGGGACACGCGGGCAGCCCCAGCATTTT. Protein product: CASSLVGTRGQPQHF.

The chain couples TRBV28 to TRBJ1-5, with TRBD1 matching over 7 bases. With V trimmed by 2 bases and J by 3 bases, 4 bases remained unmatched. Germline CDR1 MDHEN, CDR2 SYDVKM. The CDR3 sequence is 15 residues long. CDR3 loop: CASSLPDRANQPQHF. The CDR3, as DNA: TGTGCCAGCAGTTTACCCGACAGGGCCAATCAGCCCCAGCATTTT.

DNA of the CDR3: TGTGCCTGGAGTGTACTTATTAGCGCCGGGGAGCTGTTTTTT. Residues: CAWSVLISAGELFF. The rearrangement joins TRBV30 to TRBJ2-2; D is perhaps TRBD2 (5 bases). The germline V gene encodes CDR1 GTSNPN and CDR2 SVGIG (reference sequence). With 0 bases removed from V and 6 bases from J, the gap between germline ends came to 11 bases. CDR3 size: 14 residues. Drawing the rest from reference TRBV30 and TRBJ2-2, the complete variable domain is SQTIHQWPATLVQPVGSPLSLECTVEGTSNPNLYWYRQAAGRGLQLLFYSVGIGQISSEVPQNLSASRPQDRQFILSSKKLLLSDSGFYLCAWSVLISAGELFFGEGSRLTVL.

The chain employs TRBV5-1 and TRBJ2-5, with 11 bases fitting TRBD2. The ends lost 4 bases at V and 5 bases at J; junction bases unmatched: 13. From germline, CDR1 is SGHRS and CDR2 YFSETQ. The CDR3 sequence is 17 residues long. The CDR3 DNA sequence: TGCGCCAGCAGCAGGAGGCCTAGCGGGGGGTCCGGGGAGACCCAGTACTTC. Encoded protein: CASSRRPSGGSGETQYF.

V is TRBV6-1 and J is TRBJ1-5; D is perhaps TRBD1 (6 bases). Trimming pared 4 bases from V and 3 bases from J, leaving 16 bases between. This CDR3 spans 16 amino acids. In germline, CDR1 is MNHNS, CDR2 SASEGT. The CDR3 region is CASSATGTGYNQPQHF. The CDR3 nucleotides read TGTGCCAGCAGTGCAACAGGGACGGGGTACAATCAGCCCCAGCATTTT.

This sequence joins TRBV19 and TRBJ1-5; 8 positions match TRBD1. CDR3 size: 15 residues. Trimming at V came to 7 bases and at J to 4 bases, leaving 9 bases not matched to a gene. Germline assignment: CDR1 LNHDA and CDR2 SQIVND (reference sequence). CDR3 region: CASKRTTGGNQPQHF. The CDR3 DNA sequence: TGTGCCAGTAAAAGGACAACAGGGGGTAATCAGCCCCAGCATTTT.

This clone was seen just once. The J gene is TRBJ2-1, the V gene TRBV10-1; 7 bases agree with TRBD2. After removal of 0 bases from V and 1 base from J, the junction contained 6 bases not matched to a gene. The length of the CDR3 is 17 residues. The germline gives CDR1 WNHNN, CDR2 SYGVQD (reference sequence). The CDR3 DNA is TGCGCCAGCAGTGAGTCCGGAACGGGGGGTTCCTACAATGAGCAGTTCTTC. This gives the protein CASSESGTGGSYNEQFF.

The rearrangement links TRBV10-2 to TRBJ2-7, with 11 positions matching TRBD2. Germline CDR1 reads WSHSY; CDR2 reads SAAADI. This CDR3 is 13 amino acids long. J lost 4 bases, V lost 6 bases, and 2 bases had no gene match. The CDR3 bases are TGCGCCAGCAGAGCTAGCGGGGGGTACGAGCAGTACTTC. This gives the protein CASRASGGYEQYF.

The chain couples TRBV3-1 (or the pseudogene TRBV3-2) to TRBJ2-7; weak D call: TRBD1 (5 bases). Trimming shortened V by 1 base and J by 4 bases, and 11 bases separated the two germline ends. This CDR3 is 14 amino acids long. The V gene's germline CDR1 is LGHDT and CDR2 YNNKEL (reference sequence). In DNA form, the CDR3 reads TGTGCCAGCAGCCAAGGGCCAGGGAAATACGAGCAGTACTTC. Translated: CASSQGPGKYEQYF.

The gene calls are TRBV5-5 and TRBJ1-5; D call uncertain. V was pared by 0 bases and J by 6 bases, with 10 bases between. Germline V gene sequence: CDR1 SGHKS, CDR2 YYEKEE (reference sequence). The CDR3 is 14 amino acids. CDR3 DNA sequence: TGTGCCAGCAGCTTGGGTCCGCCCGGTCAGCCCCAGCATTTT. This sequence encodes CASSLGPPGQPQHF.

V gene TRBV5-1 combines with J gene TRBJ2-1; 11 bases align to TRBD2. Trimming removed 3 bases from V and 12 bases from J; junction bases left unmatched: 14. The CDR3 is 16 residues long. Germline CDR1 and CDR2: SGHRS and YFSETQ. CDR3 amino acids: CASSSSSKTSGTPQFF. CDR3 nucleotide sequence: TGCGCCAGCAGCTCATCAAGTAAGACTAGCGGGACCCCGCAGTTCTTC.

With regard to this clone: One junction end does not reproduce the germline sequence, and a read error may be involved. The chain couples TRBV6-5 to TRBJ1-2, with unresolved D. The CDR3 has 15 residues. Germline-derived CDR1 and CDR2 are MNHEY and SVGAGI. The CDR3 DNA follows: TGTGCCAGCAGTCACTCCCGTGCGGGAGACGCTGGCTACACCTTC. Protein sequence: CASSHSRAGDAGYTF.

The J gene is TRBJ2-1, the V gene TRBV7-2, with 9 positions matching TRBD2. Losses at the gene ends were 5 bases for V and 6 bases for J; bases not matched to a gene: 11. Germline loops: CDR1 SGHTA, CDR2 FQGNSA. The CDR3 length is 16 residues. CDR3 region: CASSLSGRTNGNEQFF. CDR3 bases: TGTGCCAGCAGCCTAAGCGGGAGGACCAACGGCAATGAGCAGTTCTTC.

V usage is TRBV18 and J usage is TRBJ2-7; TRBD1 might be the D (5 bases). From germline, CDR1 is KGHSH and CDR2 LQKENI. The CDR3 contains 16 residues. Trimming removed 3 bases at V and 2 bases at J, with 17 bases between. The CDR3 sequence is CASSPTPGAVPYEQYF. The CDR3 DNA is TGTGCCAGCTCACCCACACCTGGGGCAGTCCCCTACGAGCAGTACTTC.

This clone was counted once. The gene calls are TRBV7-3 and TRBJ2-3; TRBD2 matches at 7 bases. V shed 5 bases and J 7 bases; nucleotides not matched to a gene: 21. Germline-derived CDR1 and CDR2 are SGHTA and FQGTGA. The length of the CDR3 is 18 residues. CDR3 coding DNA: TGTGCCAGCAGCCCTACCCCCTGGGCTAGCGGCTATGTGTATACGCAGTATTTT. Translated: CASSPTPWASGYVYTQYF.

This clone has a single count. The chain links TRBV5-8 to TRBJ2-7; TRBD2 matches 9 bases. The length of the CDR3 is 15 residues. Germline trimming cut 0 bases from V and 7 bases from J; bases unmatched to any gene: 8. In germline, CDR1 is SGHTS, CDR2 YDEGEE. The CDR3 here is CASSLVAGGPGEQYF. The DNA of the CDR3 is TGTGCCAGCAGCTTGGTGGCGGGAGGGCCGGGGGAGCAGTACTTC.

The rearrangement uses TRBV15 and TRBJ1-5; D perhaps matches TRBD1 (5 bases). CDR3 length equals 15 residues. CDR1 and CDR2 from the germline V gene are LNHNV and YYDKDF (reference sequence). Deletions cut 0 bases from V and 5 bases from J, with 11 bases between. CDR3 DNA: TGTGCCACCAGCAGAGATGCAGGGCTCTATCAGCCCCAGCATTTT. Protein sequence: CATSRDAGLYQPQHF.

Only one count was recorded for this clone. This chain uses TRBV7-2 with TRBJ2-3, with 9 bases fitting TRBD2. The CDR3 extends over 17 amino acids. Germline V gives CDR1 SGHTA, CDR2 FQGNSA. J gave up 2 bases and V 2 bases, and 8 bases lay outside the gene matches. The CDR3 nucleotides read TGTGCCAGCAGCTTATTTCCAGCGGGGGGCCTCACAGATACGCAGTATTTT. It is translated as CASSLFPAGGLTDTQYF.

The chain links TRBV4-2 to TRBJ2-3; 10 bases fit TRBD2. Germline CDR1 LGHNA, CDR2 YNFKEQ. There are 14 residues in the CDR3. After removal of 6 bases from V and 5 bases from J, the junction contained 5 bases not matched to a gene. As DNA, the CDR3 is TGTGCCAGCAGGGCTAGCGGGAGCGTAGATACGCAGTATTTT. Amino acids: CASRASGSVDTQYF.

This clone appeared once. The chain couples TRBV24-1 to TRBJ1-2, with a possible D match to TRBD1 (6 bases). The CDR3 has 16 amino acids. Germline CDR1 is KGHDR and CDR2 is SFDVKD. The V gene lost 5 bases and the J gene lost 7 bases, with 22 bases spanning the gap. The CDR3 here is CATSVRQEAIGGGYTF. Here the CDR3 DNA reads TGTGCCACCAGTGTAAGACAGGAGGCGATAGGGGGTGGCTACACCTTC.

This sequence joins TRBV7-9 and TRBJ2-7; no firm D call. The V end was cut by 0 bases, the J end by 6 bases, with 6 bases between. The CDR3 is 12 residues long. Germline lookup yields CDR1 SEHNR and CDR2 FQNEAQ (reference sequence). The CDR3, as DNA: TGTGCCAGCAGCTTAGCGGCTAGCGAGCAGTACTTC. Its translation: CASSLAASEQYF. Combining the CDR3 with reference TRBV7-9 and TRBJ2-7 gives the whole variable domain DTGVSQNPRHKITKRGQNVTFRCDPISEHNRLYWYRQTLGQGPEFLTYFQNEAQLEKSRLLSDRFSAERPKGSFSTLEIQRTEQGDSAMYLCASSLAASEQYFGPGTRLTVT.

CDR3 sequence (DNA): TGCAGCGTTGAAGATTACCAGTATGGCTACACCTTC. This gives the protein CSVEDYQYGYTF. The chain carries TRBV29-1 and TRBJ1-2; no clear D. The CDR3 is made up of 12 amino acids. V was pared by 0 bases and J by 5 bases, with 7 bases between. In germline, CDR1 is SQVTM, CDR2 ANQGSEA.

This sequence joins TRBV18 and TRBJ1-5; D ambiguous. Trimming pared 9 bases from V and 0 bases from J, leaving 15 bases between. CDR1 and CDR2 (germline): KGHSH, LQKENI. The CDR3 is made up of 15 amino acids. CDR3 in amino acids: CASRRESNSNQPQHF. The DNA of the CDR3 is TGTGCCAGTCGCCGGGAATCCAATAGCAATCAGCCCCAGCATTTT.